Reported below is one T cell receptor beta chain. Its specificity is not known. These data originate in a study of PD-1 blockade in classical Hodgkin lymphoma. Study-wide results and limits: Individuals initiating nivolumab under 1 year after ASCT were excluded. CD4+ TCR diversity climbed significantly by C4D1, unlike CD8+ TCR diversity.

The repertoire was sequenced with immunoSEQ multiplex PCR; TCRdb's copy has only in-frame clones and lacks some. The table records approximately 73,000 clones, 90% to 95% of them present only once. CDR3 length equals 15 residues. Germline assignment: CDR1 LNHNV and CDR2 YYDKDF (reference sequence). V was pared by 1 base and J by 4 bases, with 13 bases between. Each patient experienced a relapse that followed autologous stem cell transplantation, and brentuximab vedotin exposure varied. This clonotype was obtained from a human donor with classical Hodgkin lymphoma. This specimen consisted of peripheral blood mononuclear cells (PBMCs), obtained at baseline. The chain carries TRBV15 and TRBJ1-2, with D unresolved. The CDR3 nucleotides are TGTGCCACCAGCAGAGCTACTCAGGCGTCCTATGGCTACACCTTC. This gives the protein CATSRATQASYGYTF.